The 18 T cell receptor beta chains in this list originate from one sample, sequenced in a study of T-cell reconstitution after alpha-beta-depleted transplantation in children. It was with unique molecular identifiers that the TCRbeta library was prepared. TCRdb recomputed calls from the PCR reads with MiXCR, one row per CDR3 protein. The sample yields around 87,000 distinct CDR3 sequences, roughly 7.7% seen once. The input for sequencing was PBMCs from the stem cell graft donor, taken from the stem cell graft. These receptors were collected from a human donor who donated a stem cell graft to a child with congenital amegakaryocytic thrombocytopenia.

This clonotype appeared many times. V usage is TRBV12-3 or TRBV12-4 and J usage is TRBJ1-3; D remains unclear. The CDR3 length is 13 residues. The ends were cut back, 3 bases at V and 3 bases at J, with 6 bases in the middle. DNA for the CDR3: TGTGCCAGCAGTTTCGGGCTTGGAAACACCATATATTTT. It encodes CASSFGLGNTIYF.

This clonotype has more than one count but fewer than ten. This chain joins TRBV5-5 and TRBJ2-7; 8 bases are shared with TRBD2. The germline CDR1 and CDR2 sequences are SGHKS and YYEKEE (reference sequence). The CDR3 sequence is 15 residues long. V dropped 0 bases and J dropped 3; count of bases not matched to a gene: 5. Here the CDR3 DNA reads TGTGCCAGCAGCTTGGTCGGGGGGGGGGACTACGAGCAGTACTTC. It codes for CASSLVGGGDYEQYF.

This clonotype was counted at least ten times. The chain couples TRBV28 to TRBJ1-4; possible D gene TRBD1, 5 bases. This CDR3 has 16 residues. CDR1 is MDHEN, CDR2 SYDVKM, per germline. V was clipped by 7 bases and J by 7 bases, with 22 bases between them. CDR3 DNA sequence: TGTGCCAGCAAAAGTTTGGGGGGACCAGAGGGTGAAAAACTGTTTTTT. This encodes CASKSLGGPEGEKLFF.

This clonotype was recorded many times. The CDR3 region is CASSVSGRTYEQYF. CDR3 coding DNA: TGCGCCAGCAGCGTTAGCGGCCGAACCTACGAGCAGTACTTC. The rearrangement links TRBV5-1 to TRBJ2-7; possibly TRBD2 for D (6 bases). Trimming stripped 4 bases from V and 2 bases from J, with 13 bases between. The germline V gene encodes CDR1 SGHRS and CDR2 YFSETQ. This CDR3 comprises 14 residues.

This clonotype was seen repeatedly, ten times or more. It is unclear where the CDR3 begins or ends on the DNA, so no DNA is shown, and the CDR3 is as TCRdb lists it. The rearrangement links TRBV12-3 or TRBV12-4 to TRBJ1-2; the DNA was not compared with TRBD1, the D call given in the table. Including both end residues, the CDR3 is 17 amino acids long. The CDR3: CASSSSGQDSHFYGYTF.

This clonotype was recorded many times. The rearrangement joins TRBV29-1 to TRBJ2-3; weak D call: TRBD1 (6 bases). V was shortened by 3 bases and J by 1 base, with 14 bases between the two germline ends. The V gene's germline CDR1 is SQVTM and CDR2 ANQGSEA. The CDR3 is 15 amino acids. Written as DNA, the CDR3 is TGCAGCGTTGAGCGTCAGGGGTTCGGCACAGATACGCAGTATTTT. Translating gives CSVERQGFGTDTQYF.

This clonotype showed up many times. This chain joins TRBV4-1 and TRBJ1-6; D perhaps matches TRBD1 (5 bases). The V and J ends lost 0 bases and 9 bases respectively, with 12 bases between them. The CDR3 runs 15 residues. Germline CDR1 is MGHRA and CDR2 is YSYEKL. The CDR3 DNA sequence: TGCGCCAGCAGCCAAGATCCGCAGGGAGGTTCACCCCTCCACTTT. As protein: CASSQDPQGGSPLHF.

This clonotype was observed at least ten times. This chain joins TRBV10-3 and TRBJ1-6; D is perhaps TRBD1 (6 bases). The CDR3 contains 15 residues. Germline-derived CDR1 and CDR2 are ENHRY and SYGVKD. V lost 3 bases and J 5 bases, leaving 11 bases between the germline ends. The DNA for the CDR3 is TGTGCCATCAGTGATGGGGGCTCGGATAATTCACCCCTCCACTTT. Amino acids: CAISDGGSDNSPLHF.

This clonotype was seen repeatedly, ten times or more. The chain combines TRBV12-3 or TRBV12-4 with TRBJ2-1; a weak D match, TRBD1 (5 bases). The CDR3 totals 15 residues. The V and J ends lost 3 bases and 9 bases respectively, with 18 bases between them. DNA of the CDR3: TGTGCCAGCAGTTTCGGCCAGGGATGGGATAGTGAGCAGTTCTTC. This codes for CASSFGQGWDSEQFF.

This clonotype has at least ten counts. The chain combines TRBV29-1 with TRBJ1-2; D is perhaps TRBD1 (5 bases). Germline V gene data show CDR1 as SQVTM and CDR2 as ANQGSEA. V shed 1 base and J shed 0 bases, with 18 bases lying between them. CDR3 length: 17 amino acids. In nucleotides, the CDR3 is TGCAGCGTTGAAGCGCAGGCAGGCTGGGGGGCTAACTATGGCTACACCTTC. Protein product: CSVEAQAGWGANYGYTF.

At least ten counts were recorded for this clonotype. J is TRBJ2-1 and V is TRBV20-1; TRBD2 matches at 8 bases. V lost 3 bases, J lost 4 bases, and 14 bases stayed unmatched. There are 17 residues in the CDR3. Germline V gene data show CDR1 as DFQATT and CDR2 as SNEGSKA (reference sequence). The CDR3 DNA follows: TGCAGTGCTAGGTCAAAAATAGCGGGAAAACCTTACAATGAGCAGTTCTTC. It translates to CSARSKIAGKPYNEQFF.

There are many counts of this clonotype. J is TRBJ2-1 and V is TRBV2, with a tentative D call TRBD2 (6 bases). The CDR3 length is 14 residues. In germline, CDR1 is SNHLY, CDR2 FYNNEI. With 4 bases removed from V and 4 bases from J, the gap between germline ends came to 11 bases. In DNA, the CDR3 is TGTGCCAGCAGTGGCGGGACGGTATACAATGAGCAGTTCTTC. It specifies CASSGGTVYNEQFF.

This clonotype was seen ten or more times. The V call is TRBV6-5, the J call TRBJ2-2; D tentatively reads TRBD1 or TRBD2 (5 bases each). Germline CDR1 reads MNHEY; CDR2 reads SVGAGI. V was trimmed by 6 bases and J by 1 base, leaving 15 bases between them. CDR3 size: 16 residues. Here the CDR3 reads CASRRTGTVNTGELFF. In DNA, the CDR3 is TGTGCCAGCAGGCGAACCGGGACCGTGAACACCGGGGAGCTGTTTTTT.

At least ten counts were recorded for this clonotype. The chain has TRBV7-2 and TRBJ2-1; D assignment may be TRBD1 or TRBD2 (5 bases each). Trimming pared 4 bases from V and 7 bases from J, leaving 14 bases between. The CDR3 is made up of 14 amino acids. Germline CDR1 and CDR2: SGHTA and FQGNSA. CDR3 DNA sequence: TGTGCCAGCAGCTCCTCCGGGGCCAGGAATGAGCAGTTCTTC. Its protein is CASSSSGARNEQFF.

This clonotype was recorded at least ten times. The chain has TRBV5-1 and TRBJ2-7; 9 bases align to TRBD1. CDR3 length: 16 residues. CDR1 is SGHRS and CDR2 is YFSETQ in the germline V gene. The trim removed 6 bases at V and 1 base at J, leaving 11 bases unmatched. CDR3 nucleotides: TGCGCCAGCACCCAAAATCCGGGACAGGGATCCTACGAGCAGTACTTC. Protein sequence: CASTQNPGQGSYEQYF.

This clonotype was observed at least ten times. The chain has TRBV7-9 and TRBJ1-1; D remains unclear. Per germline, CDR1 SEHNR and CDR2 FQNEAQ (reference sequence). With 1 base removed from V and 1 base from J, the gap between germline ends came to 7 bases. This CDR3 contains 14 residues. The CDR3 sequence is CASSLVVSNTEAFF. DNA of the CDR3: TGTGCCAGCAGCTTAGTAGTTTCGAACACTGAAGCTTTCTTT.

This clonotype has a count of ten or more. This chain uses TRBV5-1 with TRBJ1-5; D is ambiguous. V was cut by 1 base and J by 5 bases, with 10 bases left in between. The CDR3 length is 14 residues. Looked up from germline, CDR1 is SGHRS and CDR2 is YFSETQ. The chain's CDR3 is CASSLWAGDQPQHF. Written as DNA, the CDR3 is TGCGCCAGCAGCTTGTGGGCCGGCGATCAGCCCCAGCATTTT.

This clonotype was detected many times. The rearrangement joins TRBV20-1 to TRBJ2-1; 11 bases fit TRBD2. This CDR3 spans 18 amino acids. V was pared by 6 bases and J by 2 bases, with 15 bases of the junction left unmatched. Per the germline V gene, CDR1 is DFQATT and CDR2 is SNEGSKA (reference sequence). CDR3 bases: TGCAGTGCGGTCGGGACTAGCGGATCGAATTGGGCCTACAATGAGCAGTTCTTC. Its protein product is CSAVGTSGSNWAYNEQFF.